Below, 21 T cell receptor beta chains from the same sample are listed, as sequenced in a study of identical twins. TCRdb reprocessed the 5' RACE reads with MiXCR, giving one entry per CDR3 protein. The top ten hold about 1.5% of the sample, which has some 900,000 distinct CDR3 sequences, around 12% seen once. A further study also used this sample, focusing on yellow fever vaccine responses in identical twins.

Specimen: PBMCs. The source of these receptors is a woman younger than 35 in good health.

The chain recombines TRBV15 with TRBJ2-2; maybe TRBD1 (6 bases). V was clipped by 1 base and J by 6 bases, with 6 bases between them. CDR3 length equals 13 residues. Looked up from germline, CDR1 is LNHNV and CDR2 is YYDKDF (reference sequence). CDR3 coding DNA: TGTGCCACCAGCAGAGCAGGGGCCGGGGAGCTGTTTTTT. It encodes CATSRAGAGELFF. The variable domain in full, completed from reference TRBV15 and TRBJ2-2, reads DAMVIQNPRYQVTQFGKPVTLSCSQTLNHNVMYWYQQKSSQAPKLLFHYYDKDFNNEADTPDNFQSRRPNTSFCFLDIRSPGLGDTAMYLCATSRAGAGELFFGEGSRLTVL.

This clonotype was seen a few times. This chain connects TRBV7-9 to TRBJ2-7; the D is unclear. Trimming left V 3 bases short and J 3 bases short, with 6 bases between. This CDR3 has 12 residues. The V gene's germline CDR1 is SEHNR and CDR2 FQNEAQ (reference sequence). CDR3 in amino acids: CASSLAFYEQYF. The CDR3, as DNA: TGTGCCAGCAGCTTGGCCTTCTACGAGCAGTACTTC.

The chain is built from TRBV29-1 and TRBJ2-7; the match to TRBD1 covers 9 bases. J was trimmed by 5 bases and V by 7 bases; bases with no gene match: 9. The CDR3 length is 13 residues. Germline V gene lookup returns CDR1 SQVTM and CDR2 ANQGSEA. CDR3 nucleotides: TGCAGCGCCAGCGGACAGGGGTTCGACGAGCAGTACTTC. Translating gives CSASGQGFDEQYF.

This clonotype was seen a handful of times. The chain uses TRBV2 and TRBJ1-1; the D gene is possibly TRBD1 (5 bases). The CDR3 loop spans 13 amino acids. CDR1 and CDR2 (germline): SNHLY, FYNNEI. The germline V and J ends were trimmed by 7 bases and 0 bases, with 9 bases remaining between them. In DNA, the CDR3 is TGTGCCAGCATGGGACCTTTGAACACTGAAGCTTTCTTT. Residues: CASMGPLNTEAFF.

This rearrangement joins TRBV20-1 to TRBJ2-7, with no clear D. Germline CDR1 is DFQATT and CDR2 is SNEGSKA (reference sequence). Trimming stripped 2 bases from V and 0 bases from J, with 8 bases between. This CDR3 has 13 residues. The CDR3 DNA reads as TGCAGTGCTAGACCGGACGCCTCCTACGAGCAGTACTTC. Its translation: CSARPDASYEQYF.

On this clonotype: This may arise from a read error, as a much more abundant clone is one base away. The CDR3 end shows no conserved phenylalanine or tryptophan, and so a read error is likely. The genes are TRBV5-1 and TRBJ2-2; TRBD2 aligns across 7 bases. Unmatched junction bases numbered 3, after V lost 9 bases and J lost 4 bases. The CDR3 contains 12 residues. Germline V CDR1 and CDR2: SGHRS, YFSETQ. The CDR3 here is CATRGVTGELFS. CDR3 coding DNA: TGCGCCACCCGGGGGGTCACCGGGGAGCTGTTTTCT.

In the case of this clonotype: The missing conserved phenylalanine or tryptophan at the end of this CDR3 makes a read error likely. The chain couples TRBV15 to TRBJ1-2; D is perhaps TRBD1 (5 bases). Per germline, CDR1 LNHNV and CDR2 YYDKDF (reference sequence). The CDR3 totals 15 residues. V gave up 0 bases and J gave up 8 bases, with 16 bases separating them. The CDR3 loop reads CATSRDRELGVGYTY. CDR3 DNA: TGTGCCACCAGCAGAGATAGAGAGTTGGGGGTAGGCTACACCTAC.

This clonotype was picked up a small number of times. This chain links TRBV4-2 with TRBJ2-2; the D gene is possibly TRBD1 (7 bases). CDR3 length equals 20 residues. CDR1 is LGHNA and CDR2 is YNFKEQ in the germline V gene. V was cut by 3 bases and J by 6 bases, with 29 bases left in between. CDR3 amino acids: CASSHSGQVAFKRWAGELFF. The CDR3 DNA reads TGTGCCAGCAGCCATAGCGGACAGGTGGCTTTCAAGCGGTGGGCCGGGGAGCTGTTTTTT.

This clonotype has just a few counts. The rearrangement links TRBV15 to TRBJ1-6, with D perhaps matching TRBD1 (6 bases). CDR1 LNHNV and CDR2 YYDKDF come from the germline V gene (reference sequence). Trimming pared 5 bases from V and 7 bases from J, leaving 15 bases between. The CDR3 runs to 15 residues. The CDR3 nucleotides are TGTGCCACCAGCGAGGACAGTAGTCGAAATTCACCCCTCCACTTT. Amino acid sequence: CATSEDSSRNSPLHF.

This clonotype turned up a few times. The V call is TRBV10-3, the J call TRBJ2-2; D remains unclear. Germline V gene lookup returns CDR1 ENHRY and CDR2 SYGVKD. V gave up 2 bases and J gave up 4 bases, with 14 bases separating them. The CDR3 contains 16 residues. CDR3 residues: CAISESIGPRTGELFF. In DNA form, the CDR3 reads TGTGCCATCAGTGAGAGTATTGGACCTCGCACCGGGGAGCTGTTTTTT.

V gene TRBV4-1 combines with J gene TRBJ2-1; 9 bases align to TRBD1. With V trimmed by 0 bases and J by 3 bases, 9 bases remained unmatched. The CDR3 is 18 amino acids. Germline CDR1 reads MGHRA; CDR2 reads YSYEKL. DNA for the CDR3: TGCGCCAGCAGCCAAGAATATCTCCGGGACAGGGTCTACAATGAGCAGTTCTTC. Protein: CASSQEYLRDRVYNEQFF.

This clonotype was observed a handful of times. The genes are TRBV11-2 and TRBJ2-2; 11 bases agree with TRBD1. V lost 2 bases to trimming and J lost 0 bases; unmatched junction nucleotides: 2. Per the germline V gene, CDR1 is SGHAT and CDR2 is FQNNGV. CDR3 length: 17 residues. CDR3 loop: CASSLWGQGANTGELFF. The CDR3 DNA reads as TGTGCCAGCAGCTTATGGGGACAGGGGGCGAACACCGGGGAGCTGTTTTTT.

The chain uses TRBV20-1 and TRBJ1-1; D ambiguous. The CDR3 consists of 16 residues. Looked up from germline, CDR1 is DFQATT and CDR2 is SNEGSKA (reference sequence). Trimming stripped 0 bases from V and 1 base from J, with 15 bases between. The DNA for the CDR3 is TGCAGTGCTAGAGATATTCGGAGTACCACGAACACTGAAGCTTTCTTT. Translating it yields CSARDIRSTTNTEAFF.

Ten or more counts support this clonotype. The V gene is TRBV20-1, the J gene TRBJ2-7, with 12 bases lining up with TRBD2. The germline V gene encodes CDR1 DFQATT and CDR2 SNEGSKA (reference sequence). CDR3 size: 15 residues. Unmatched junction bases numbered 1, after V lost 1 base and J lost 0 bases. The CDR3 DNA follows: TGCAGTGCTAGAGGGACTAGCGGGGACTCCTACGAGCAGTACGTC. This codes for CSARGTSGDSYEQYV.

V and J are TRBV7-6 and TRBJ2-7; no definite D call. The V gene's germline CDR1 is SGHVS and CDR2 FNYEAQ. Deletions cut 5 bases from V and 5 bases from J, with 16 bases between. The CDR3 is 14 residues long. Written as DNA, the CDR3 is TGTGCCAGCAGCCCACTGTTGGGATATAACGAGCAGTACTTC. This translates into CASSPLLGYNEQYF.

The chain couples TRBV2 to TRBJ2-1; D remains ambiguous. The V end was cut by 3 bases, the J end by 4 bases, with 10 bases between. Looked up from germline, CDR1 is SNHLY and CDR2 is FYNNEI. The CDR3 is made up of 14 amino acids. In DNA form, the CDR3 reads TGTGCCAGCAGTGAGGTGTTAGAATACAATGAGCAGTTCTTC. Translating it yields CASSEVLEYNEQFF.

This clonotype was observed a handful of times. The chain recombines TRBV5-1 with TRBJ2-3; D is unclear. CDR1 and CDR2 from the germline V gene are SGHRS and YFSETQ. The CDR3 covers 13 residues. Trimming left V 0 bases short and J 5 bases short, with 7 bases between. The CDR3 sequence is CASSLEPRDTQYF. DNA of the CDR3: TGCGCCAGCAGCTTGGAACCGAGAGATACGCAGTATTTT.

This clonotype was counted ten times or more. This chain uses TRBV12-3 or TRBV12-4 with TRBJ2-7, with 14 bases fitting TRBD2. The CDR3 length is 15 residues. Unmatched junction bases numbered 4, after V lost 6 bases and J lost 3 bases. The CDR3 DNA is TGTGCCAGCAGCTGGGGGACTAGCGGGAGCTACGAGCAGTACTTC. Translating it yields CASSWGTSGSYEQYF.

This clonotype came up many times. The CDR3: CASSQRTDTQYF. The CDR3, as DNA: TGTGCCAGCAGCCAACGCACAGATACGCAGTATTTT. The chain joins TRBV3-1 to TRBJ2-3; D gene uncertain. The V end lost 2 bases, the J end lost 1 base, and 1 base lay between the germline ends. The CDR3 spans 12 residues. From germline, CDR1 is LGHDT and CDR2 YNNKEL (reference sequence).

A few counts support this clonotype. The CDR3 loop reads CSARGLAKDTQYF. For the CDR3, the DNA is TGCAGCGCCCGGGGACTAGCAAAGGATACGCAGTATTTT. This chain connects TRBV20-1 to TRBJ2-3; 9 bases are shared with TRBD2. The germline gives CDR1 DFQATT, CDR2 SNEGSKA (reference sequence). The CDR3 loop spans 13 amino acids.

This clonotype was seen many times. This chain links TRBV9 with TRBJ1-1; D unclear. Germline-derived CDR1 and CDR2 are SGDLS and YYNGEE. The CDR3 runs to 14 residues. V shed 4 bases and J shed 1 base, with 11 bases lying between them. The CDR3 loop is CASSLGLGNTEAFF. Written as DNA, the CDR3 is TGTGCCAGCAGCCTAGGACTTGGGAACACTGAAGCTTTCTTT. The full variable domain, completed using reference TRBV9 and TRBJ1-1, is DSGVTQTPKHLITATGQRVTLRCSPRSGDLSVYWYQQSLDQGLQFLIQYYNGEERAKGNILERFSAQQFPDLHSELNLSSLELGDSALYFCASSLGLGNTEAFFGQGTRLTVV.